This T cell receptor (beta chain) was captured in a study of T cell responses to AZD1222 COVID-19 vaccine. The V and J ends lost 4 bases and 5 bases, in that order; junction bases with no gene match: 6. The CDR3 has 15 residues. Germline V gene sequence: CDR1 SNHLY, CDR2 FYNNEI. TCRdb keeps only in-frame clones here, not all; method: immunoSEQ multiplex PCR. The sample lists about 150,000 clones, over 85% occurring once. The clonotype comes from an adult in good health. The source material was peripheral blood, sampled on day 0 of AZD1222 vaccination. This chain uses TRBV2 with TRBJ2-2, with 8 bases aligning to TRBD1. This CDR3 reads CASSVEQGGTGELFF. In DNA form, the CDR3 reads TGTGCCAGCAGTGTTGAACAGGGGGGAACCGGGGAGCTGTTTTTT.